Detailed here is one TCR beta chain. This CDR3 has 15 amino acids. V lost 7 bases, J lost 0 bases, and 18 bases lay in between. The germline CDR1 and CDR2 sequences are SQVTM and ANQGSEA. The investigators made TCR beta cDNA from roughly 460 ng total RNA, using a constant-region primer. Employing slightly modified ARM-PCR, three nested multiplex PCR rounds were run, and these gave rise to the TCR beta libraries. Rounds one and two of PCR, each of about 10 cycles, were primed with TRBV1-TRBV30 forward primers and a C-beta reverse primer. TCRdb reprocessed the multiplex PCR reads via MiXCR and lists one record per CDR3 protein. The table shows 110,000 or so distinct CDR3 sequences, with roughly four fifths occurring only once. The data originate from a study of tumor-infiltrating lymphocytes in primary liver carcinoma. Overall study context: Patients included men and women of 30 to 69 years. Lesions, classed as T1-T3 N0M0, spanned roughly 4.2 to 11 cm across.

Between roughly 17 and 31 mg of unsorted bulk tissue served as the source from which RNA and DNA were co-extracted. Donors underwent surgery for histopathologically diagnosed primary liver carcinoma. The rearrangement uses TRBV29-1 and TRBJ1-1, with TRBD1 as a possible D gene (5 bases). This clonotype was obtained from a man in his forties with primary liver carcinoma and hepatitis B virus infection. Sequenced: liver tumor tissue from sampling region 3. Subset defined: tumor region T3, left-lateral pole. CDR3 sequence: CSASGGRAMNTEAFF. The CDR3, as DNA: TGCAGCGCGTCGGGGGGGAGGGCTATGAACACTGAAGCTTTCTTT.